This T cell receptor beta chain originates from a study of cytomegalovirus exposure and HLA in healthy donors. Sequencing was performed with immunoSEQ multiplex PCR; in TCRdb, only in-frame clones are kept and a portion is missing. The sample carries 97,000 or so clones, about 90% recorded once. Separate from the approximately 700-subject first cohort was the roughly 120-subject validation cohort, to which the donors belonged. Germline-derived CDR1 and CDR2 are MNHEY and SVGAGI. Trimming took 5 bases from V and 9 from J; bases not matched to a gene: 5. The CDR3 loop spans 14 amino acids. The specimen sequenced was PBMCs. V is TRBV6-5 and J is TRBJ1-6, with TRBD1 matching 9 bases. The sequence derives from a young man in good health and CMV-seropositive. The CDR3 DNA is TGTGCCAGCAGTGAGACAGGGGGAAGTTCACCCCTCCACTTT. It yields the protein CASSETGGSSPLHF.